This T cell receptor (beta chain) was captured in a study of regulatory T cells in long-lasting Graves disease. Indicated time point: persistent/refractory GD, antithyroid drugs over 5 years with positive TRAb. Making the TCR library involved RNA that had been extracted from PBMCs. Many counts were recorded for this clonotype. TCR beta libraries were built with iRepertoire HTBI primers and Arm-PCR of CDR3 regions. TCRdb itself ran the multiplex PCR reads through MiXCR, one entry per CDR3 protein. The data contain 300,000 to 500,000 distinct CDR3 sequences, less than 25% of them singletons. The material sequenced was peripheral blood mononuclear cells (PBMCs), taken when the disease was refractory, from a patient treated with antithyroid drugs. The clonotype comes from a female donor with Graves disease.

CDR3 residues: CASSLATGVETQYF. The CDR3 DNA reads as TGTGCCAGCAGCTTAGCGACGGGAGTGGAGACCCAGTACTTC. The chain joins TRBV7-2 to TRBJ2-5, with a tentative D call TRBD2 (6 bases). V shed 0 bases and J shed 5 bases, with 10 bases lying between them. CDR3 size: 14 residues. Germline CDR1 is SGHTA and CDR2 is FQGNSA.